One sample yielded the 15 T cell receptor beta chains listed below, sequenced in a study of PD-1 blockade in classical Hodgkin lymphoma. Every patient was affected by relapse after autologous stem cell transplantation, while exposure to brentuximab vedotin was not uniform. Only in-frame clones appear in the TCRdb table, and some are missing; sequencing was by immunoSEQ multiplex PCR. In the table there are 46,000 or so clones, more than 70% of which are singletons. Source: peripheral blood mononuclear cells (PBMCs), taken at baseline. The receptors originated from a human donor with classical Hodgkin lymphoma.

V gene TRBV10-3 combines with J gene TRBJ1-4, with a weak D call TRBD1 (5 bases). With 2 bases removed from V and 4 bases from J, the gap between germline ends came to 8 bases. CDR3 length: 14 amino acids. CDR1 is ENHRY, CDR2 SYGVKD, per germline. The CDR3 spells CAISEGGVNEKLFF. In DNA, the CDR3 is TGTGCCATCAGTGAGGGGGGGGTTAATGAAAAACTGTTTTTT.

The rearrangement links TRBV4-1 to TRBJ2-5; 9 nucleotides line up with TRBD2. There are 17 residues in the CDR3. V was clipped by 1 base and J by 1 base; unmatched bases: 7. Germline V gives CDR1 MGHRA, CDR2 YSYEKL. Here the CDR3 DNA reads TGCGCCAGCAGCCAAGCCCCCCTAGCGGGGTTCCAAGAGACCCAGTACTTC. Its protein is CASSQAPLAGFQETQYF.

This clone was detected only once. J is TRBJ2-2 and V is TRBV19; D ambiguous. Germline loops: CDR1 LNHDA, CDR2 SQIVND (reference sequence). Trimming left V 6 bases short and J 9 bases short, with 8 bases between. The CDR3 is 11 amino acids. CDR3 protein: CASSRAWELFF. DNA of the CDR3: TGTGCCAGTAGCCGGGCCTGGGAGCTGTTTTTT.

The rearrangement joins TRBV19 to TRBJ2-5; 7 bases fit TRBD2. CDR3 length: 13 amino acids. The J segment lost 7 bases and the V segment lost 3 bases, leaving 5 bases of the junction unmatched. In germline, CDR1 is LNHDA, CDR2 SQIVND (reference sequence). Here the CDR3 reads CASSITGGRTQYF. CDR3 in DNA: TGTGCCAGTAGTATCACGGGGGGACGGACCCAGTACTTC.

This clone was found a few times. The chain couples TRBV27 to TRBJ1-6; 12 bases agree with TRBD1. This CDR3 comprises 17 residues. Germline V CDR1 and CDR2: MNHEY, SMNVEV (reference sequence). J was trimmed by 13 bases and V by 2 bases; bases with no gene match: 12. The CDR3 protein is CASSLARDRGQLPPLHF. CDR3 DNA: TGTGCCAGCAGTTTAGCCCGGGACAGGGGGCAACTTCCCCCCCTCCACTTT.

The chain combines TRBV19 with TRBJ1-2, with 10 positions matching TRBD1. Germline CDR1 LNHDA, CDR2 SQIVND (reference sequence). V shed 3 bases, J shed 2 bases, and the junction held 3 bases outside the gene matches. The CDR3 is 15 amino acids. The CDR3, as DNA: TGTGCCAGTAGTATCAGGACAGGGGGAAACTATGGCTACACCTTC. Its translation is CASSIRTGGNYGYTF.

This chain connects TRBV6-9 to TRBJ2-7, with 10 nucleotides matching TRBD2. The germline gives CDR1 MNHGY, CDR2 SVAAGI. Losses at the gene ends were 4 bases for V and 6 bases for J; bases not matched to a gene: 6. CDR3 size: 14 residues. For the CDR3, the DNA is TGTGCCAGCAGTTCCCGGGGACTAGCGTCCGAGCAGTACTTC. It codes for CASSSRGLASEQYF.

The rearrangement uses TRBV2 and TRBJ2-1, with 8 positions matching TRBD2. V lost 6 bases to trimming and J lost 3 bases; unmatched junction nucleotides: 4. The CDR3 runs to 14 residues. CDR1 SNHLY and CDR2 FYNNEI come from the germline V gene. CDR3 residues: CASRGLDFYNEQFF. The CDR3 DNA is TGTGCCAGCAGGGGACTAGACTTCTACAATGAGCAGTTCTTC. Full variable domain (missing parts from reference TRBV2 and TRBJ2-1): EPEVTQTPSHQVTQMGQEVILRCVPISNHLYFYWYRQILGQKVEFLVSFYNNEISEKSEIFDDQFSVERPDGSNFTLKIRSTKLEDSAMYFCASRGLDFYNEQFFGPGTRLTVL.

For this clone: Other DNA sequences in the sample encode the same CDR3. The V gene is TRBV7-3, the J gene TRBJ2-3; D gene ambiguous. In germline, CDR1 is SGHTA, CDR2 FQGTGA. The CDR3 is 12 residues long. Trimming removed 2 bases from V and 6 bases from J, with 6 bases in between. The CDR3 is CASSLVGDTQYF. CDR3 nucleotides: TGTGCCAGCAGCTTAGTTGGGGATACGCAGTATTTT.

CDR3 bases: TGTGCCAGCAGCCCTCGACAGGGAAGGCCCCCAGGGGAGCAGTACTTC. It codes for CASSPRQGRPPGEQYF. The chain uses TRBV9 and TRBJ2-7; the match to TRBD1 covers 7 bases. The CDR3 is 16 amino acids. Trimming at V came to 4 bases and at J to 7 bases, leaving 17 bases not matched to a gene. Germline CDR1 and CDR2: SGDLS and YYNGEE.

With respect to this clone: The junction shows a germline mismatch at one end, possibly a read error. The chain joins TRBV28 to TRBJ2-1, with no clear D. The V gene's germline CDR1 is MDHEN and CDR2 SYDVKM. The CDR3 consists of 11 residues. DNA for the CDR3: TGTGCCAGCAGTTCCTACGATGAGCAGTTCTTC. This sequence encodes CASSSYDEQFF.

The V gene is TRBV7-9, the J gene TRBJ2-1; tentative D call: TRBD2 (5 bases). Trimming took off 2 bases at V and 5 bases at J, with 13 bases between the two ends. Germline loops: CDR1 SEHNR, CDR2 FQNEAQ (reference sequence). The CDR3 contains 15 residues. CDR3 nucleotides: TGTGCCAGCAGCTTAAGAAGGGAGAGGGACAATGAGCAGTTCTTC. It encodes CASSLRRERDNEQFF.

The J gene is TRBJ2-7, the V gene TRBV5-4; 7 nucleotides align to TRBD1. The CDR3 spans 13 residues. Germline CDR1 reads SGHNT; CDR2 reads YYREEE (reference sequence). V shed 7 bases, J shed 2 bases, and the junction held 6 bases outside the gene matches. The CDR3 sequence is CASRAQGAYEQYF. CDR3 sequence (DNA): TGTGCCAGCCGGGCCCAGGGGGCCTACGAGCAGTACTTC.

This sequence joins TRBV4-2 and TRBJ1-6; a weak D match, TRBD1 (5 bases). Deletions cut 1 base from V and 0 bases from J, with 22 bases between. Germline loops: CDR1 LGHNA, CDR2 YNFKEQ. The CDR3 has 21 residues. The CDR3: CASSQVWGGEGRSSYNSPLHF. As DNA, the CDR3 is TGTGCCAGCAGCCAAGTTTGGGGGGGAGAAGGCAGGAGCTCCTATAATTCACCCCTCCACTTT.

The rearrangement uses TRBV7-9 and TRBJ2-7, with TRBD1 matching 7 bases. The CDR3 spans 14 residues. The germline gives CDR1 SEHNR, CDR2 FQNEAQ (reference sequence). V lost 5 bases and J lost 3; bases outside the gene matches: 7. CDR3 coding DNA: TGTGCCAGCAGCAGCTGGACAGGATTCTACGAGCAGTACTTC. Protein: CASSSWTGFYEQYF.